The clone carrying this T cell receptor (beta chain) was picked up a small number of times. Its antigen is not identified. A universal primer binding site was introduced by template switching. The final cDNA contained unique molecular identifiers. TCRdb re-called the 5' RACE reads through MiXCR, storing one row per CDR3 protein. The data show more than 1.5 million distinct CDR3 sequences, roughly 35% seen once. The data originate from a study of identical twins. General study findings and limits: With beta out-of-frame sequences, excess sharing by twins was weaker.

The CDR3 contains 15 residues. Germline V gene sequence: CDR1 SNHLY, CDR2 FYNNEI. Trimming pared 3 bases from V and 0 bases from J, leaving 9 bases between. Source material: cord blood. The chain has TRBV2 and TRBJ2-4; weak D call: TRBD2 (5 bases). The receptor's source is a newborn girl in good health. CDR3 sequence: CASSDPGLAKNIQYF. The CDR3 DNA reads TGTGCCAGCAGTGATCCAGGACTAGCCAAAAACATTCAGTACTTC.